The sequence of this T cell receptor beta chain was determined in a study of identical twins. TCRdb re-called the 5' RACE reads through MiXCR, storing one row per CDR3 protein. The table includes fewer than 250,000 distinct CDR3 sequences, 7% to 8.5% detected once. This clonotype was picked up many times. The CDR3 has 16 residues. Trimming took 5 bases from V and 0 from J; bases not matched to a gene: 8. The same sample was also used in a study of yellow fever vaccine responses in identical twins.

The sample was CD8+ T cells sorted from blood. The chain joins TRBV12-3 or TRBV12-4 to TRBJ1-1, with 8 bases fitting TRBD1. This clonotype originated in a woman aged 18-29 years in good health. DNA for the CDR3: TGTGCCAGCAGTGGACAGGGCCCCCCTATGAACACTGAAGCTTTCTTT. Its protein product is CASSGQGPPMNTEAFF.